This TCR beta chain was documented in a study of T cell responses to AZD1222 COVID-19 vaccine. Study-level results: Only a handful of AZD1222 recipients, several in all, had baseline seropositivity. Repertoires were collected only later (after the peak T cell response had occurred). White British donors predominated, females outnumbered males, and clonal diversity was possibly underestimated.

This CDR3 is 12 amino acids long. Germline V gene sequence: CDR1 SGHNT, CDR2 YYREEE (reference sequence). V shed 7 bases and J 1 base; nucleotides not matched to a gene: 1. About this clone itself: The antigen is not known. Being one base from a much bigger clone, this may be a read error.

Assay used: immunoSEQ multiplex PCR; TCRdb lists only in-frame clones, some missing. Of more than 100,000 clones detected, more than 75% appear once; the ten largest clones hold about 3.5%. This TCR was sampled from an adult in good health. This material consisted of peripheral blood, taken on day 0 of AZD1222 vaccination. This chain connects TRBV5-4 to TRBJ1-1, with 7 bases identical to TRBD1. The CDR3 DNA follows: TGTGCCAGCCGACAGGGGAACACTGAAGCTTTCTTT. The encoded protein is CASRQGNTEAFF.